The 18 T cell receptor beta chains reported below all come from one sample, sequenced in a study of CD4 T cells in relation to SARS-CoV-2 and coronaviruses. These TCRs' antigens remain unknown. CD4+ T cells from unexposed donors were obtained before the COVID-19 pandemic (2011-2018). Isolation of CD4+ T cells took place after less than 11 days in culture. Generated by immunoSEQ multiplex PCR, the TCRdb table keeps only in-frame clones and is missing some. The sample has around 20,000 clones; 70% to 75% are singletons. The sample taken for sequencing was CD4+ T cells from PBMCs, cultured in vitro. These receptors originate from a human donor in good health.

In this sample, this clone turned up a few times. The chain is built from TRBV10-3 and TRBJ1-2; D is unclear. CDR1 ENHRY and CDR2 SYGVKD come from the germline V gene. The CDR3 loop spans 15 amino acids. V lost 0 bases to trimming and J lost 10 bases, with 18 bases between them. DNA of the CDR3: TGTGCCATCAGTGAGTCCCAGACGGGAGGTTCTGCCTACACCTTC. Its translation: CAISESQTGGSAYTF.

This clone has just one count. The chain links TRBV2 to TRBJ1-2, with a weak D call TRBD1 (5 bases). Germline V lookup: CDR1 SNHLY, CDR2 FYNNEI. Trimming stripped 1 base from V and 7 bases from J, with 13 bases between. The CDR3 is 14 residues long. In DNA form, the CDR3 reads TGTGCCAGCAGTGAAGTATTAGGGGCGGGTGGCTACACCTTC. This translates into CASSEVLGAGGYTF.

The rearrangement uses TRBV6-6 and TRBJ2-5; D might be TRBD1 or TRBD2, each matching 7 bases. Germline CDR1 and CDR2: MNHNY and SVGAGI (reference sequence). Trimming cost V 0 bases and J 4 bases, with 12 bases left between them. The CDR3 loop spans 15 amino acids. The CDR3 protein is CASSYSIRGGETQYF. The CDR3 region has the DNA TGTGCCAGCAGTTACTCGATCAGGGGGGGAGAGACCCAGTACTTC.

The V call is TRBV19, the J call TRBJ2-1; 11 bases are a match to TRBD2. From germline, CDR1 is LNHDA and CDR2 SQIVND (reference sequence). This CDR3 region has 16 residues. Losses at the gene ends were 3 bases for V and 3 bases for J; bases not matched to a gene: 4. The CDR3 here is CASSMPGTSGYNEQFF. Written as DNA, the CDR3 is TGTGCCAGTAGTATGCCCGGGACTAGCGGCTACAATGAGCAGTTCTTC.

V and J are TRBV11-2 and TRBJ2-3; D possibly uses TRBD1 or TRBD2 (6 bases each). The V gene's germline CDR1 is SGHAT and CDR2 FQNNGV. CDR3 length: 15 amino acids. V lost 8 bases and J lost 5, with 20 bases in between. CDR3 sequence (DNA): TGTGCCAGCGCCCTCCGGAGGGGGGCCTTAGATACGCAGTATTTT. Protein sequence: CASALRRGALDTQYF.

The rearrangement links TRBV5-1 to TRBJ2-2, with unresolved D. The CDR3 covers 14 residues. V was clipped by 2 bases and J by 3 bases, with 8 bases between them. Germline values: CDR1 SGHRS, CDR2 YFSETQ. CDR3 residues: CASSFWMHTGELFF. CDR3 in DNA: TGCGCCAGCAGCTTTTGGATGCACACCGGGGAGCTGTTTTTT.

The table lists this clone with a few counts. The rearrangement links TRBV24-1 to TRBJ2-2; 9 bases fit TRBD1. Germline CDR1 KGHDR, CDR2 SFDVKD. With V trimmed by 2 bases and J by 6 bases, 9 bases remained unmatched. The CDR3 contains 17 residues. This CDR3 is CATSDSPGQGLPGELFF. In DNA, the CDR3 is TGTGCCACCAGTGATTCACCGGGACAGGGTCTACCCGGGGAGCTGTTTTTT.

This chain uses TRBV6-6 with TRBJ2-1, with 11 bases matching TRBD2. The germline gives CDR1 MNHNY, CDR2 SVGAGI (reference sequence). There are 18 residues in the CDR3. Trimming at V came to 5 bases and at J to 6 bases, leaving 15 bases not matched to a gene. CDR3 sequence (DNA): TGTGCCAGCAGTCCACCCACGGGACTAGCGGCTGCGAGCAATGAGCAGTTCTTC. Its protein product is CASSPPTGLAAASNEQFF.

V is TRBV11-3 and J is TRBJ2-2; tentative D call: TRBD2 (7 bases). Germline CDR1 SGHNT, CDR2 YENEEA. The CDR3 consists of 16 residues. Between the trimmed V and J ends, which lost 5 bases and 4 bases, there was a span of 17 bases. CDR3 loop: CASSPRVGGLTGELFF. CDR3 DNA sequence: TGTGCCAGCAGCCCTCGCGTCGGGGGGCTCACCGGGGAGCTGTTTTTT.

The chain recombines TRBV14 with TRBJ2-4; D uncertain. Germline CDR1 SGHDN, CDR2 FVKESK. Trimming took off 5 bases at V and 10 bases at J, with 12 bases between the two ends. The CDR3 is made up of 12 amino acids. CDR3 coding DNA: TGTGCCAGCAGCTCTTATGGGCGGATTCAGTACTTC. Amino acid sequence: CASSSYGRIQYF.

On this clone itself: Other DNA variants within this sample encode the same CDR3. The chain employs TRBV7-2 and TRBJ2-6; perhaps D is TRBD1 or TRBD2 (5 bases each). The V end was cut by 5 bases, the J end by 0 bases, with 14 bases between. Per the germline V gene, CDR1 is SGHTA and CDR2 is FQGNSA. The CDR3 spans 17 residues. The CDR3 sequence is CASSLRGASSGANVLTF. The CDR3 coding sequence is TGTGCCAGCAGCCTACGGGGCGCCTCCTCTGGGGCCAACGTCCTGACTTTC.

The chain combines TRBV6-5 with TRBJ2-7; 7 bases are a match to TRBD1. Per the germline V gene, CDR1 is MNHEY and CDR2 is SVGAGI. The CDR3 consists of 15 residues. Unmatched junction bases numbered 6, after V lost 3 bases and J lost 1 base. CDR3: CASSYRQGFSYEQYF. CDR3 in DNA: TGTGCCAGCAGTTATAGACAGGGCTTTTCCTACGAGCAGTACTTC.

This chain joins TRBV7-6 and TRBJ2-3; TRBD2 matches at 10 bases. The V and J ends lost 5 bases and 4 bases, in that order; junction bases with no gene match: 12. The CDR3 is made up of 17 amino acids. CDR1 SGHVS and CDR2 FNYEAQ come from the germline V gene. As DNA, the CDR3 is TGTGCCAGCAGCCAACCTACAAGGCTAGCGGGAGCAGATACGCAGTATTTT. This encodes CASSQPTRLAGADTQYF.

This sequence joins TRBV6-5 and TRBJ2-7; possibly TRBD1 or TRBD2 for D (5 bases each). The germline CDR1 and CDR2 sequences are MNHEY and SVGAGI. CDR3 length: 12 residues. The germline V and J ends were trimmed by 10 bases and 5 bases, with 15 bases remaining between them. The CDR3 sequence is CAILSRDDEQYF. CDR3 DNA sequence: TGTGCCATCCTATCCAGGGACGACGAGCAGTACTTC.

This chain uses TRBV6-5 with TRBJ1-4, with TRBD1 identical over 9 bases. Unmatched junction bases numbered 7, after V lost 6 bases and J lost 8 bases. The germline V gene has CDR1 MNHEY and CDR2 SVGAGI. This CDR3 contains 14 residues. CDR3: CASRPGQGREKLFF. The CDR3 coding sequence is TGTGCCAGCAGACCCGGACAGGGGAGGGAAAAACTGTTTTTT.

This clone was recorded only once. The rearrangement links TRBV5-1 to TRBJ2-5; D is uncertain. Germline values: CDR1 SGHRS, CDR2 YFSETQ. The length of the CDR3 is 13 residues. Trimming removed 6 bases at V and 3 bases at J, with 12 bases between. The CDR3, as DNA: TGCGCCAGCAACGGTGACGAGGAAGAGACCCAGTACTTC. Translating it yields CASNGDEEETQYF.

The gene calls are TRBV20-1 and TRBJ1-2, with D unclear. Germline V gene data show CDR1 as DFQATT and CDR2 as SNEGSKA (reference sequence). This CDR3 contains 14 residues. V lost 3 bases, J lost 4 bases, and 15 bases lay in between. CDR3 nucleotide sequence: TGCAGTGCTAGTTCCCACAGAAGTCTCTATGGCTACACCTTC. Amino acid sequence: CSASSHRSLYGYTF.

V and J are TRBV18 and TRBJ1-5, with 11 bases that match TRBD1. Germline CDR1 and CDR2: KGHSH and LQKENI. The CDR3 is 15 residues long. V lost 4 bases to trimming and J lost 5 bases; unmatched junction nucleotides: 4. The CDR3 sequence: CASSRDRGGDQPQHF. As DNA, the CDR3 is TGTGCCAGCTCACGGGACAGGGGGGGAGATCAGCCCCAGCATTTT.